This T cell receptor (beta chain) was recovered during a study of spatial heterogeneity in lung cancer. Every cDNA TCR molecule received its own unique molecular identifier. TCRdb reprocessed the 5' RACE reads via MiXCR and lists one record per CDR3 protein. The sample records about 16,000 distinct CDR3 sequences, around 8% being singletons. CDR1 MDHEN and CDR2 SYDVKM come from the germline V gene. Germline trimming cut 4 bases from V and 5 bases from J; bases unmatched to any gene: 13. CDR3 length: 17 residues. Time point given: sample taken at primary tumor resection. Whole RNA was taken from tumor, nontumor lung or frozen PBMC; it was then sequenced unsorted. The donor population consisted of some 72 patients with untreated, early-stage non-small cell lung cancer.

This clonotype originated in a female donor with early-stage non-small cell lung cancer. J is TRBJ1-2 and V is TRBV28; 10 bases fit TRBD1. Sequencing was performed on PBMCs, taken at surgery. This chain's CDR3 is CASSSPGQGTFLYGYTF. In DNA, the CDR3 is TGTGCCAGCAGTTCACCGGGACAGGGGACGTTCCTTTATGGCTACACCTTC.